This T cell receptor (beta chain) was observed in a study of CD8 T cells in ankylosing spondylitis. Overall study results and limits: Blood of patients with ankylosing spondylitis appeared to be characterized by a TCR beta motif of about 8 highly homologous variants.

TCRdb re-derived calls from the 5' RACE reads in MiXCR, one entry per CDR3 protein. The table has around 490,000 distinct CDR3 sequences, under 5.5% seen once. Germline V lookup: CDR1 DFQATT, CDR2 SNEGSKA (reference sequence). The trim removed 6 bases at V and 8 bases at J, leaving 11 bases unmatched. This CDR3 has 15 residues. This clonotype was detected many times. Its cognate antigen is unknown. This TCR came from a male donor with ankylosing spondylitis. The chain uses TRBV20-1 and TRBJ2-3, with TRBD2 matching over 13 bases. The sequenced sample was blood, either unsorted or a sorted T cell fraction (not recorded which). The CDR3 reads CSARPGLAGTGTQYF. In nucleotides, the CDR3 is TGCAGTGCAAGACCGGGACTAGCGGGGACGGGTACGCAGTATTTT.